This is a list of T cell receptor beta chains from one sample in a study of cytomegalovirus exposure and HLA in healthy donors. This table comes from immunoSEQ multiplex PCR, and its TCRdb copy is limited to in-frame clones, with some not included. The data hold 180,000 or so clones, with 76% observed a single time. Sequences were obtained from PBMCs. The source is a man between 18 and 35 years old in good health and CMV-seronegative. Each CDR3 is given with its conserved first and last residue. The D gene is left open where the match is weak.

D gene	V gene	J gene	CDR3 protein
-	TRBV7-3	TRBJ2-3	CASSPSRTDTQYF
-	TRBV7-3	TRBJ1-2	CASSLMAGNGYTF
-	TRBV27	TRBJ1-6	CASSQQIWAQSSYNSPLHF
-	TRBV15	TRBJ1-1	CATSRGGDTEAFF
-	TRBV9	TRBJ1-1	CASSVAGLGGEAFF
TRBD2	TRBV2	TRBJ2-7	CASSTRGALYEQYF
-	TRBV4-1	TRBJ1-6	CASSHIRGEVSSPLHF
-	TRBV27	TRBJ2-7	CASSLNRIDSYEQYF
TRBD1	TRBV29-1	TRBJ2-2	CSVPGQMNTGELFF
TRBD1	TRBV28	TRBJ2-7	CASNPGTASYEQYF
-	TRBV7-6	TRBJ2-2	CASSLGQNTGELFF
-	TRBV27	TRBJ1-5	CASSSEGWSNQPQHF
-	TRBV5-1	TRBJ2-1	CASGSLSLHNEQFF
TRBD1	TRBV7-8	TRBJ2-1	CAGARGTGPYNEQFF
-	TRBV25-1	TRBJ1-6	CASSDLIGGGYSPLHF
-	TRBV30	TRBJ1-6	CAWNRRGESPLHF
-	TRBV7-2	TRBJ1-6	CASSPTGSYNSPLHF
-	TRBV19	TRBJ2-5	CATGLGSLETQYF
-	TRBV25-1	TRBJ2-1	CASSVFMGGPNEQFF
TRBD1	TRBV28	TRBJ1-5	CASRTTGGSNQPQHF
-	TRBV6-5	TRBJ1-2	CASSYSHRSYGYTF
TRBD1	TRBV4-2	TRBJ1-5	CASSQRETGWDQPQHF